This T cell receptor beta chain was recovered during a study of identical twins (TCRdb year 2016). With regard to the full study: To test whether fetal clonotypes persist, this study deep-sequenced TCR alpha and beta repertoires from monozygotic twins, from unrelated adults of various ages, and from cord blood. To rule out contamination, the twin experiments were replicated at different times with different library preparation protocols. The full study reports these points: In monozygotic twins, out-of-frame TCR alpha sharing was systematically underestimated by recombination models, although the models agreed with sharing between unrelated individuals. Conclusions relied on cross-sectional statistical analysis, since the same donors could not be followed over many years. Invariant T cells such as MAIT and iNKT could partly confound zero-insertion analyses, although diverse VJ usage argued against such confounding for most clonotypes. In beta out-of-frame sequences, excess twin sharing was weaker, because having fewer shared sequences lowered the signal-to-noise ratio. Fewer insertions were carried by abundant cord blood beta clonotypes, a similar but weaker trend appeared in young adult naive repertoires, and no such trend appeared in memory repertoires. Compared with coincidental sharing between unrelated individuals, out-of-frame TCR alpha sequences shared between twins had an excess of sequences with low generation probability.

CDR3 length: 16 amino acids, cysteine to phenylalanine. The CDR3 DNA has 48 bases and is translated from base 1. As encoded in the germline V gene, CDR1 is SGHVS while CDR2 is FQNEAQ. Between the V and J ends, shortened by 5 bases and 1 base respectively, the junction contains 12 bases. Every donor was a healthy Caucasian. Three pairs of female monozygotic twins, all aged about 18 to 29 years, made up the twin cohort. Positive isolation kits from Invitrogen were used to isolate the CD4+ and CD8+ T cell populations. The library came from 5' RACE. The sequencer was an Illumina HiSeq 2000. A universal primer binding site was added through template switching, and the final cDNA carried a unique molecular identifier so that TCR cDNA molecules could be counted accurately. First-strand cDNA for TCR alpha and beta chains was synthesized from specific primers in the conserved constant-segment region. Each cDNA library was double barcoded, with a SMART-Mk sample barcode plus Illumina barcodes, to control for contamination. TruSeq adapter sequences and Illumina sample barcodes were added in two successive PCR steps. Sequencing of the TCR alpha and beta cDNA libraries was done on the Illumina HiSeq platform using custom primers. The paper's data handling went like this. Raw reads were processed with MiGEC to extract unique molecular identifiers, and MiXCR was used to determine CDR3 positions. For each individual, recombination models were inferred using an EM algorithm with the repgenHMM and IGoR tools. Shared clonotypes were analyzed with the tcR package in R, and sharing was normalized by the product of cloneset sizes. To study raw recombination free of thymic and clonal selection effects, out-of-frame nonproductive sequences were analyzed. Starting from the raw public reads, TCRdb applied fastp trimming at Q25, assembled clones with MiXCR and retained in-frame beta chains. Entries are consolidated by CDR3 protein sequence, retaining the most common genes and DNA. TCRdb assigned the V and J calls; the authors' analysis was not used. Recorded for this sample are 400,000 to 550,000 distinct CDR3 sequences; 13% to 15% of them occurred a single time. Approximately 0.98% of the sample comes from the top ten.

This clonotype was found a few times. The target of this receptor is not known. Per-base quality was not reported, and no clone a single base away is much larger than it. These data were also filed under a second study, of yellow fever vaccine responses in identical twins. The second study's authors report: According to the authors, in identical twins the way T cells responded to vaccination appeared partly convergent and partly personalized. In the study, vaccine-responding T cell clones were precisely tracked in identical twins.

Recombination joined TRBV7-8 with TRBJ2-6, with no reliable assignment of the D segment. Sequencing was done on a sample of CD4+ T cells sorted from blood. The TCR originated in a young woman in good health. In nucleotide form, the sequence is TGTGCCAGCAGCATAAAGGCTGGGTCTGGGGCCAACGTCCTGACTTTC. Its protein product is CASSIKAGSGANVLTF.